This T cell receptor (beta chain) was recovered during a study of cytomegalovirus exposure and HLA in healthy donors (dated by TCRdb to 2017 to 2019). Background on the whole study: According to an earlier analysis of around 600 of the donors, about 190 million T cells yielded 117 million unique TCR beta sequences and 250 to 350 Gb of sequence data. An early release covering more than 500 HLA-typed donors comprised about 290 gigabases of sequencing data and some 79 million unique TCR sequences. Of the roughly 430 genotyped donors, around 81% fell in the genetic ancestry cluster associated with self-reported Caucasian donors. The aim of the study was to test whether cataloging public T cell receptors could identify signatures of past pathogen exposure. The T cell repertoires of 666 subjects were profiled by immunosequencing and related to cytomegalovirus serostatus. In addition to the first cohort of roughly 670 subjects, a separate validation cohort of 130 or so different subjects was used. To predict cytomegalovirus infection status, the study brought together high-throughput TCR immunosequencing, statistical association of individual TCRs with disease status, and machine learning. In a later analysis, previously published TCR beta repertoires from 670 or so donors were re-analyzed and high-resolution HLA genotyping was added so that TCR occurrence patterns could be studied. Rather than drawing on any new phenotypic data, the later analysis identified candidate immune exposures from TCR beta sequences and the way those sequences occurred across donors. In an earlier analysis of 500 to 650 of the donors, high-throughput TCR beta sequencing was used to judge whether each TCR beta V gene segment behaved as functional or pseudogenic. Donor age, sex, ethnicity and CMV serostatus were compiled alongside the repertoire data. Genome-wide SNP genotypes for about 65% of the roughly 700 donors were used in a later genetic analysis, which treated that subset as a discovery cohort. All discovery cohort repertoires had been generated on a single sequencing platform. Class I and class II HLA loci were covered by the typing at four-digit resolution. The number of typed donors differed by locus: about 620-640 for A, B, C, DRB1 and DQB1; 500 to 550 for DQA1; 606 for DPA1; and roughly 490 for DPB1. Because of strong linkage in the cohort, 4 to 6 DR-DQ haplotypes were treated as single units for association and clustering. On average, about 240,000 unique TCR beta nucleotide sequences were sequenced per donor among about 400 genotyped donors of the cohort, with approximately 18% of those sequences being non-productive. The study at large found these results: At a false discovery rate of 0.05, a later analysis linked around 15,000 TCR beta sequences to specific HLA alleles. Linkage disequilibrium might explain the correlated functional status among segregating V segments, but an unknown experimental factor could not be excluded. The study listed over 150 TCR beta chains as associated with cytomegalovirus. HLA typing was unavailable for some donors at each locus, so association tests used only the typed subset. V-gene and J-gene trimming of TCR beta chains was associated with a missense DCLRE1C variant in a later genetic analysis, and the association was replicated in an independent cohort. Cytomegalovirus status was reported to be diagnosed by the classifier with high specificity and sensitivity in both the original and validation cohorts. A cluster of highly shared sequence variants was judged likely to represent a technical artifact of the sequencing pipeline. The authors suggested that the approach could potentially be extended to other disease states and immunological phenotypes. Strong co-occurrence of HLA alleles, especially DR and DQ, made assigning TCR associations to individual alleles difficult. A further reported finding was that TCR beta sequences accurately predicted the HLA-A and HLA-B alleles for most subjects in the first cohort. Sequencing depth was assumed to be roughly uniform across donors in the presence/absence analyses, though that assumption may not hold. Because the 87-base-pair reads could not distinguish some IMGT-functional V segments, including TRBV6-2 and TRBV6-3, those segments were excluded. The only immune exposure information available for the cohort was CMV serostatus. Most TCR sequences were seen in very few donors, while some public TCRs were found in many individuals. Broadly in line with IMGT annotations, most TCR beta V segments showed up in productive rearrangements about 87% or about 30% of the time in an earlier analysis of around 550 of the donors. In a later analysis, HLA-associated TCR beta chains were found to be more clonally expanded and to have lower generation probabilities than equally common non-associated chains. In vitro tests confirmed that a few of the cytomegalovirus-associated TCR beta chains recognize cytomegalovirus antigens. Several of the top co-occurrence clusters appeared to be linked to parvovirus B19, influenza, CMV and Epstein-Barr virus, according to a later analysis. This cohort had only TCR beta chains sequenced, and the lack of alpha or paired-chain data limited which features could be detected. Because counts were too low, approximately 15 rarely observed V segments, including chromosome 9 orphons, were excluded from the earlier analysis of roughly 580 of the donors. In a later analysis, the rate of TCR association differed among HLA loci, with DRB1 alleles having the most associated TCRs and HLA-C alleles having the fewest. Most CMV-associated TCR beta chains appeared to be HLA-restricted in a later analysis, and the HLA associations seemed to be driven largely by CMV exposure. A later genetic analysis reported fewer N-insertions in productive TCRs among donors in an Asian-associated ancestry cluster than the roughly 620-donor mean.

From its cysteine to its phenylalanine, the CDR3 spans 13 amino acids. Left in the record is the CDR3 DNA by itself, 39 bases read in frame from the first base. Via the germline V gene, CDR1 is SGDLS and CDR2 YYNGEE. The germline ends are 8 bases apart after V is trimmed by 0 bases and J by 6 bases. Regarding this clone: Its antigen is unknown. There are no base qualities to consult, and no much larger clone falls within one base. Other DNA sequences in this sample translate to the same CDR3.

In total, around 600 healthy bone marrow donors made up the cohort. At the time of sampling, all cohort members were nominally healthy, though unrecorded immune exposures were likely present. The donor tested CMV seropositive, placing the donor among the roughly 300 seropositive members of the cohort. Each donor provided a peripheral blood sample, and peripheral blood mononuclear cells were used for TCR beta sequencing. Genomic DNA was extracted from the blood cell samples with the Qiagen DNeasy Blood Extraction Kit. The method behind the library was the immunoSEQ multiplex PCR assay. The multiplex PCR relied on a mix of 60 forward primers for TCR Vbeta segments and 13 reverse primers for TCR Jbeta segments. The CDR3 region of rearranged TCR beta genes was amplified from genomic DNA with a multiplex PCR assay. The Illumina HiSeq System was used to sequence the amplified TCR beta libraries as 87-base-pair reads. The paper's processing steps were these. In a later analysis, roughly 80 million unique TCR beta chains were counted across the approximately 640 repertoires, and roughly 11 million of these chains were shared by at least two donors. To remove PCR and sequencing errors, raw reads were error-corrected and collapsed into unique sequences using a nearest-neighbor algorithm that merged closely related sequences. CDR3 sequences were aligned to IMGT reference sequences to assign V, D and J gene segments. For a sequence to be retained, a match of at least six nucleotides to both a V gene segment and a J gene segment was required. Rearrangements were classified as productive when the CDR3 lacked stop codons and remained in frame with V and J, and all other rearrangements were classified as non-productive. CDR3 was defined according to IMGT convention as the region running from the second conserved V-encoded cysteine to the conserved J-encoded phenylalanine. The earlier analysis of approximately 500 of the donors excluded sequences that lacked an unambiguous match to a single V gene segment. An earlier analysis of fewer than 650 of the donors classified V segments as functional when productive rearrangements were above 56.7% and as segregating when the standard deviation between donors was above 5%. A statistical classification framework was built to diagnose cytomegalovirus status from the catalog of TCR beta chain sequences. A later analysis assigned V and J genes by comparing TCR nucleotide sequences with IMGT/GENE-DB human TR gene sequences. A later analysis assigned CDR3 sequences and most-parsimonious VDJ recombination scenarios with the TCRdist pipeline. A later analysis defined each TCR beta chain by its CDR3 amino acid sequence plus V-gene family, and excluded reads lacking a unique V-gene family. A later analysis removed 592 highly shared, low-generation-probability nucleotide sequences to deal with suspected cross-contamination and a sequencing artifact. A later analysis calculated a clonal expansion index for each public chain from normalized within-repertoire ranks of inferred template counts. Generation probabilities in a later analysis came from a VDJ recombination model fitted to out-of-frame rearrangements, and those results were checked against IGoR. In a later analysis, hypergeometric tests were used to score TCR-TCR, TCR-HLA and TCR-CMV co-occurrence, with a repertoire-size bias correction applied to TCR pairs. A later analysis estimated false discovery rates by permuting HLA or CMV assignments 20 times. In a later analysis, co-occurring TCRs were grouped with DBSCAN, and TCRdist sequence similarity was added when clustering was performed within HLA-allele-positive subsets. Repertoires with fewer than 30,000 or more than 120,000 public chains were left out of co-occurrence clustering, as were roughly five repertoires with anomalous nucleotide sharing. The source is immuneACCESS, and TCRdb retained only in-frame sequences with V and J called. Part of the clones is not carried over; for the studies checked, unresolved V genes explain less than half of this, and the remainder is unexplained. Clone size and the V and J calls come from that table; the DNA yielded D and trimming. The sample profile shows about 200,000 clones; roughly 13% of them were found once. In total, the top ten clones hold about 7.8% of the sample.

The sequence joins TRBV9 to TRBJ2-3; TRBD1 is a weak D gene call, 6 bases matching. The receptor comes from a middle-aged man in good health and CMV-seropositive. The sample was PBMCs. The CDR3 sequence is CASSVVGADTQYF. The nucleotide sequence reads as follows: TGTGCCAGCAGCGTAGTGGGGGCCGATACGCAGTATTTT.